These T cell receptor beta chains were read from a single sample in a study of long-term antiretroviral therapy in people with HIV. This table comes from immunoSEQ multiplex PCR, and its TCRdb copy is limited to in-frame clones, with some not included. This table has more than 25,000 clones, about 90% appearing once. The material was unsorted PBMCs, obtained 2 years after starting antiretroviral therapy. Receptor source: a man aged 45-65 years with HIV. CDR3s include the opening cysteine and the closing phenylalanine or tryptophan. The order of the fields is V gene, clone size, J gene, D gene, CDR3 protein, CDR3 DNA. A D gene is named only where the DNA matches it firmly. Size is omitted from some rows. Given values are once, few, many or a class for expanded clones.

V gene: TRBV7-2; clone size: .; J gene: TRBJ1-2; D gene: .; CDR3 protein: CASSQETGIYGYTF; CDR3 DNA: TGTGCCAGCAGCCAAGAAACAGGAATCTATGGCTACACCTTC
V gene: TRBV27; clone size: few; J gene: TRBJ2-7; D gene: .; CDR3 protein: CASSFRGSYEQYF; CDR3 DNA: TGTGCCAGCAGTTTCAGGGGTTCCTACGAGCAGTACTTC
V gene: TRBV10-3; clone size: .; J gene: TRBJ2-5; D gene: .; CDR3 protein: CAMGAGEETQYF; CDR3 DNA: TGTGCCATGGGGGCAGGGGAAGAGACCCAGTACTTC
V gene: TRBV4-3; clone size: .; J gene: TRBJ1-1; D gene: TRBD1; CDR3 protein: CASSQDRAGGAYEAFF; CDR3 DNA: TGCGCCAGCAGCCAAGATCGGGCAGGGGGGGCCTATGAAGCTTTCTTT
V gene: TRBV30; clone size: .; J gene: TRBJ1-1; D gene: .; CDR3 protein: CAWTSGSTEAFF; CDR3 DNA: TGTGCCTGGACAAGCGGGAGCACTGAAGCTTTCTTT
V gene: TRBV28; clone size: .; J gene: TRBJ2-7; D gene: .; CDR3 protein: CASSPFPLAGRQDEQYF; CDR3 DNA: TGTGCCAGCAGCCCCTTCCCCCTTGCGGGAAGGCAGGACGAGCAGTACTTC
V gene: TRBV19; clone size: .; J gene: TRBJ1-3; D gene: .; CDR3 protein: CASSISAAGNTIYF; CDR3 DNA: TGTGCCAGTAGTATCTCGGCTGCTGGAAACACCATATATTTT
V gene: TRBV7-2; clone size: .; J gene: TRBJ1-1; D gene: .; CDR3 protein: CASSTRGSATEAFF; CDR3 DNA: TGTGCCAGCAGCACAAGAGGATCGGCTACTGAAGCTTTCTTT
V gene: TRBV5-1; clone size: .; J gene: TRBJ1-5; D gene: .; CDR3 protein: CASSLGDHSNQPQHF; CDR3 DNA: TGCGCCAGCAGCTTGGGAGACCATAGCAATCAGCCCCAGCATTTT
V gene: TRBV11-2; clone size: .; J gene: TRBJ2-5; D gene: TRBD2; CDR3 protein: CASSFRLASRETQYF; CDR3 DNA: TGTGCCAGCAGCTTCAGACTAGCCTCGAGGGAGACCCAGTACTTC